These T cell receptor beta chains were read from a single sample in a study of T cells after posttransplantation cyclophosphamide. Data came from immunoSEQ multiplex PCR; TCRdb stores just in-frame clones and leaves some out. The sample includes around 10,000 clones, approximately 80% of them seen just once. The source material was PBMCs, sampled after allogeneic stem cell transplant with posttransplant cyclophosphamide. These receptors all stem from a female patient aged 50 to 60 who received an allogeneic stem cell transplant from a related donor, was CMV-positive, and had no GVHD. Some T cells may be supplied by the graft donor. The CDR3 runs from the conserved cysteine through the conserved F or W. Fields, in order: J gene, V gene, D gene, clone size, CDR3 protein, CDR3 DNA. A D gene is named only where the DNA matches it firmly. Clone size is given for some rows only: seen once, a few or many times, or a class if the clone is expanded.

j_call: TRBJ1-1; v_call: TRBV2; d_call: .; clone_size: few; cdr3_aa: CASSVARPYEAFF; cdr3_nt: TGTGCCAGCAGTGTCGCCAGGCCGTATGAAGCTTTCTTT
j_call: TRBJ1-6; v_call: TRBV6-4; d_call: .; clone_size: .; cdr3_aa: CASSPQGGNSPLHF; cdr3_nt: TGTGCCAGCAGCCCCCAGGGTGGTAATTCACCCCTCCACTTT
j_call: TRBJ1-1; v_call: TRBV5-4; d_call: .; clone_size: .; cdr3_aa: CASSLKQLNTEAFF; cdr3_nt: TGTGCCAGCAGCTTGAAACAGTTGAACACTGAAGCTTTCTTT
j_call: TRBJ2-1; v_call: TRBV13; d_call: .; clone_size: .; cdr3_aa: CASSFELAWDEQFF; cdr3_nt: TGTGCCAGCAGCTTTGAACTAGCTTGGGATGAGCAGTTCTTC
j_call: TRBJ2-1; v_call: TRBV9; d_call: TRBD1; clone_size: once; cdr3_aa: CASSVTSGQGGDNEQFF; cdr3_nt: TGTGCCAGCAGCGTAACATCCGGACAGGGGGGGGACAATGAGCAGTTCTTC
j_call: TRBJ2-1; v_call: TRBV4-3; d_call: .; clone_size: few; cdr3_aa: CASSQAEGKGVF; cdr3_nt: TGCGCCAGCAGCCAAGCCGAGGGGAAGGGGGTCTTC
j_call: TRBJ2-3; v_call: TRBV6-4; d_call: .; clone_size: .; cdr3_aa: CASSDSAAPDTQYF; cdr3_nt: TGTGCCAGCAGTGACTCAGCCGCCCCGGATACGCAGTATTTT
j_call: TRBJ1-6; v_call: TRBV2; d_call: .; clone_size: .; cdr3_aa: CASRDSNSPLHF; cdr3_nt: TGTGCCAGCAGGGACAGCAATTCACCCCTCCACTTT
j_call: TRBJ2-5; v_call: TRBV25-1; d_call: .; clone_size: few; cdr3_aa: CASSGGDVGETQYF; cdr3_nt: TGTGCCAGCAGTGGGGGGGACGTTGGAGAGACCCAGTACTTC
j_call: TRBJ1-2; v_call: TRBV5-1; d_call: .; clone_size: .; cdr3_aa: CASSLPGNSWNYGYTF; cdr3_nt: TGCGCCAGCAGCTTGCCAGGGAACTCATGGAACTATGGCTACACCTTC
j_call: TRBJ1-3; v_call: TRBV5-6; d_call: .; clone_size: few; cdr3_aa: CASSLLGAGGNTIYF; cdr3_nt: TGTGCCAGCAGCTTACTCGGGGCGGGAGGAAACACCATATATTTT
j_call: TRBJ2-2; v_call: TRBV11-2; d_call: TRBD1; clone_size: .; cdr3_aa: CASSFYRDSPRVELFF; cdr3_nt: TGTGCCAGCAGCTTCTATCGGGACAGCCCTCGGGTGGAGCTGTTTTTT
j_call: TRBJ2-7; v_call: TRBV4-2; d_call: .; clone_size: .; cdr3_aa: CASSQARVTYEQYF; cdr3_nt: TGTGCCAGCAGCCAAGCCCGAGTCACCTACGAGCAGTACTTC
j_call: TRBJ2-2; v_call: TRBV5-4; d_call: .; clone_size: .; cdr3_aa: CAIPEGPNTGELFF; cdr3_nt: TGTGCCATACCGGAGGGGCCGAACACCGGGGAGCTGTTTTTT
j_call: TRBJ2-7; v_call: TRBV28; d_call: .; clone_size: .; cdr3_aa: CASSLLQRGHYEQYF; cdr3_nt: TGTGCCAGCAGTTTGCTCCAGCGGGGACACTACGAGCAGTACTTC
j_call: TRBJ2-5; v_call: TRBV7-2; d_call: .; clone_size: .; cdr3_aa: CASSLARGQETQYF; cdr3_nt: TGTGCCAGCAGCTTAGCCAGGGGTCAAGAGACCCAGTACTTC
j_call: TRBJ2-3; v_call: TRBV27; d_call: .; clone_size: few; cdr3_aa: CASSTGLIPITDTQYF; cdr3_nt: TGTGCCAGCAGCACCGGACTTATACCGATCACAGATACGCAGTATTTT